This T cell receptor (beta chain) was sequenced for a study of cytomegalovirus exposure and HLA in healthy donors. The overall study: The roughly 110 validation repertoires used the same platform as the approximately 700 first-cohort repertoires (as reported by a later analysis).

With regard to this clone: Its specificity is unknown.

The CDR3 is 13 amino acids. Trimming cost V 3 bases and J 1 base, with 6 bases left between them. CDR1 is KGHSH and CDR2 is LQKENI in the germline V gene. General study findings and limits: A few of the chains that were CMV-associated were confirmed in vitro to be specific for CMV antigens. Rarity characterized most TCR sequences, yet some public TCRs appeared in many donors.

Profiled with immunoSEQ multiplex PCR; TCRdb holds only in-frame clones, not every one. The table lists 90,000 to 130,000 clones, approximately 95% of them singletons. The sequencing input was PBMCs. The V gene is TRBV18, the J gene TRBJ1-2, with D unresolved. The sequence came from a woman under 30 in good health and CMV-seronegative. CDR3 DNA sequence: TGTGCCAGCTCACCCACCTATAACTATGGCTACACCTTC. Protein product: CASSPTYNYGYTF.